The sequence of this TCR beta chain was determined in a study of blood T cell repertoires in COVID-19 (dated by TCRdb to 2018 to 2020). Notes on the research overall: Samples covering the acute and convalescent phases of COVID-19 were provided by collaborators in the United States, Italy and Spain. The prospective study material was composed of cDNA or gDNA derived from T cells, B-cell-depleted T cells, or PBMCs. Deeply sampled blood TCRbeta repertoires from subjects exposed to, actively infected with, or recovered from COVID-19 were included in the dataset. The repertoires were made available in a free public database intended to serve as a resource for research on the immune response to SARS-CoV-2. Where available, HLA class I and class II types were taken from metadata supplied by the sample provider and were not determined by assay-based typing. Samples were obtained from the ongoing ImmuneRACE study (first 160 participants) and from 1,254 subjects provided by 6 global collaborators. Nearly every sample came with metadata listing a de-identified subject ID, COVID-19 status, age in years and sex. The paper as a whole reports these results and caveats: Clinical and demographic metadata were provided uncurated, with the amount varying by source and participant.

With respect to this clone: Which antigen it targets is not known. Base qualities are not provided; no much larger clone lies one nucleotide away.

CDR1 MNHEY and CDR2 SVGAGI are derived from the germline V gene. The V and J ends are trimmed by 9 bases and 2 bases, leaving 16 bases between them. Reading from cysteine to phenylalanine, the CDR3 counts 14 amino acids. Solely the CDR3 DNA is kept, with 42 bases framed from the first base. TCRbeta CDR3 regions were amplified from genomic DNA by means of the immunoSEQ Assay, a bias-controlled multiplex PCR. For the original study's pipeline: The number of nucleated cells in each sample was estimated from the amplification of reference gene primers within the assay. To quantify the absolute abundance of each unique TCRbeta CDR3 rearrangement, sequence reads were collapsed and filtered. For each sample, productive Simpson clonality was calculated as the square root of Simpson's diversity index across productive rearrangements. The table was pulled from immuneACCESS by TCRdb, which kept in-frame rearrangements only. Such tables lose some clones; where checked, under half of the loss comes from unresolved V genes, and the rest has no known cause. V and J calls plus clone size are reproduced from that table; the DNA served to infer D and trimming. For this sample the table gives around 170,000 clones, of which about 85% were detected only once. The leading ten clones occupy about 8% of the sample.

In the prospective study, participants were roughly 18 to 95 years old, resided in approximately 22 geographic areas of the United States, and were enrolled through a virtual design. To assign participants to cohorts, the prospective study relied on clinical history that participants themselves reported in a screening survey and a study questionnaire. Recovered participants in ImmuneRACE Cohort 3 were defined as having two consecutive negative NP/OP PCR tests, clearance from a healthcare professional, or resolution of symptoms. In the prospective study, whole blood, serum and a nasopharyngeal or oropharyngeal swab were collected from each participant by mobile phlebotomists. Participants in the prospective study had the option to provide additional blood draws and questionnaires over a 2-month period. Prospective study blood samples were shipped either frozen or at room temperature before DNA extraction.

The chain is made from TRBV6-5 and TRBJ1-1; the D gene lacks a confident call. This TCR came from a woman in her fifties or sixties who had recovered from COVID-19. Source material: PBMCs or T cells enriched from blood (not recorded which). The base sequence is TGTGCCAGAAAATATTCCGTATCTAACACTGAAGCTTTCTTT. It encodes CARKYSVSNTEAFF.